These T cell receptor beta chains were read from a single sample in a study of human T cells and chemical hapten exposure. TCRdb analysed the RACE reads with MiXCR anew, one entry per CDR3 protein. The sample consists of more than 70,000 distinct CDR3 sequences, roughly 10% of them appearing once. The specimen comprised whole blood, sampled in connection with sensitization to the hapten diphenylcyclopropenone (DPC). Receptor source: a man between 18 and 29 years old with alopecia areata. Some clones in this sample may be carry-over from other donors' samples. Each CDR3 is given with its conserved first and last residue. A D gene is named only where the DNA matches it firmly. Clone size is stated in some rows and not others, as once, few, many or a class when expanded.

V gene: TRBV5-4; clone size: .; J gene: TRBJ2-2; D gene: .; CDR3 DNA: TGTGCCAGCAGTTTTCCGGACCGAACGAACACCGGGGAGCTGTTTTTT; CDR3 protein: CASSFPDRTNTGELFF
V gene: TRBV6-2/TRBV6-3; clone size: many; J gene: TRBJ2-4; D gene: .; CDR3 DNA: TGTGCCAGCAGTTACGAGGGACGACGAGGAAACATTCAGTACTTC; CDR3 protein: CASSYEGRRGNIQYF
V gene: TRBV7-9; clone size: many; J gene: TRBJ1-1; D gene: .; CDR3 DNA: TGTGCCAGCAGCCTACGTAGTGGGGTGGGGACTGAAGCTTTCTTT; CDR3 protein: CASSLRSGVGTEAFF
V gene: TRBV7-2; clone size: .; J gene: TRBJ2-2; D gene: .; CDR3 DNA: TGTGCCAGCAGCTTAGTCCGGGAAAACGGGGAGCTGTTTTTT; CDR3 protein: CASSLVRENGELFF
V gene: TRBV21-1; clone size: many; J gene: TRBJ2-7; D gene: .; CDR3 DNA: TGTGCCAGCAGCAAACGGGCTAGCGGGGCGACTACCTACGAGCAGTACTTC; CDR3 protein: CASSKRASGATTYEQYF
V gene: TRBV10-3; clone size: many; J gene: TRBJ2-2; D gene: .; CDR3 DNA: TGTGCCATCAGTGAGTCTTCGGACGCCGGGGAGCTGTTTTTT; CDR3 protein: CAISESSDAGELFF
V gene: TRBV9; clone size: .; J gene: TRBJ2-5; D gene: .; CDR3 DNA: TGTGCCAGCAGCCGGGTTCCACAAGAGACCCAGTACTTC; CDR3 protein: CASSRVPQETQYF
V gene: TRBV4-1; clone size: few; J gene: TRBJ2-5; D gene: TRBD2; CDR3 DNA: TGCGCCAGCAGCCAAGGGACTAGCGGGAGGAGTGCGGAGACCCAGTACTTC; CDR3 protein: CASSQGTSGRSAETQYF
V gene: TRBV4-3; clone size: few; J gene: TRBJ2-3; D gene: TRBD1; CDR3 DNA: TGCGCCAGCAGCCAAGAGGGACAGCCTCATACAGATACGCAGTATTTT; CDR3 protein: CASSQEGQPHTDTQYF
V gene: TRBV12-3/TRBV12-4; clone size: many; J gene: TRBJ1-1; D gene: .; CDR3 DNA: TGTGCCAGCAGTCTGTGGGGAAGAGGAGCTTTCTTT; CDR3 protein: CASSLWGRGAFF
V gene: TRBV20-1; clone size: few; J gene: TRBJ2-1; D gene: TRBD1; CDR3 DNA: TGCAGTGGGCACAGGGGACGATCCAATGAGCAGTTCTTC; CDR3 protein: CSGHRGRSNEQFF
V gene: TRBV7-8; clone size: many; J gene: TRBJ1-6; D gene: .; CDR3 DNA: TGTGCCAGCAGCTTAGGGCTGGTGGGGAATTCACCCCTCCACTTT; CDR3 protein: CASSLGLVGNSPLHF
V gene: TRBV27; clone size: few; J gene: TRBJ1-2; D gene: TRBD1; CDR3 DNA: TGTGCCAGCAGACCGACAGGGGTTGTGACCTATGGCTACACCTTC; CDR3 protein: CASRPTGVVTYGYTF
V gene: TRBV9; clone size: few; J gene: TRBJ2-1; D gene: .; CDR3 DNA: TGTGCCAGCAGCGTAGCTCATGAGCAGTTCTTC; CDR3 protein: CASSVAHEQFF
V gene: TRBV7-9; clone size: few; J gene: TRBJ2-5; D gene: .; CDR3 DNA: TGTGCCAGCAGCCAAATGGGAGCCAAACAAGAGACCCAGTACTTC; CDR3 protein: CASSQMGAKQETQYF
V gene: TRBV7-2; clone size: many; J gene: TRBJ2-1; D gene: .; CDR3 DNA: TGTGCCAGCAGTTACGCCTTAAACAATGAGCAGTTCTTC; CDR3 protein: CASSYALNNEQFF
V gene: TRBV7-8; clone size: many; J gene: TRBJ2-6; D gene: TRBD2; CDR3 DNA: TGTGCCAGCAGCTTCGGACTAGTTGGGGCCAACGTCCTGACTTTC; CDR3 protein: CASSFGLVGANVLTF
V gene: TRBV10-3; clone size: few; J gene: TRBJ2-2; D gene: TRBD1; CDR3 DNA: TGTGCCATCAGTGACCCAACAGGGGGTTTCGCGAACACCGGGGAGCTGTTTTTT; CDR3 protein: CAISDPTGGFANTGELFF
V gene: TRBV6-4; clone size: many; J gene: TRBJ2-1; D gene: .; CDR3 DNA: TGTGCCAGCAGTGCGTCAGCATCCTCCTACAATGAGCAGTTCTTC; CDR3 protein: CASSASASSYNEQFF
V gene: TRBV4-3; clone size: .; J gene: TRBJ2-4; D gene: .; CDR3 DNA: TGCGCCAGCAGCCTTTTGGGGGGGCGAAGGTACTTC; CDR3 protein: CASSLLGGRRYF
V gene: TRBV9; clone size: few; J gene: TRBJ2-7; D gene: .; CDR3 DNA: TGTGCCAGCAGCGTAGCGGGCGGGGCGGACGAGCAGTACTTC; CDR3 protein: CASSVAGGADEQYF
V gene: TRBV19; clone size: many; J gene: TRBJ2-1; D gene: .; CDR3 DNA: TGTGCCAGTAGTATTGGGTATAGCTCCTACAATGAGCAGTTCTTC; CDR3 protein: CASSIGYSSYNEQFF
V gene: TRBV18; clone size: .; J gene: TRBJ2-5; D gene: TRBD2; CDR3 DNA: TGTGCCAGCTCACTTCCGGGACAACCGGGAACTAGCGGAGGAAGGACCCAGTACTTC; CDR3 protein: CASSLPGQPGTSGGRTQYF
V gene: TRBV7-2; clone size: few; J gene: TRBJ1-3; D gene: .; CDR3 DNA: TGTGCCAGCAGCTTCCGGGACGGCTCTGGAAACACCATATATTTT; CDR3 protein: CASSFRDGSGNTIYF
V gene: TRBV29-1; clone size: few; J gene: TRBJ1-3; D gene: .; CDR3 DNA: TGCAGCGTTGCTGGACGAAACTCTGGAAACACCATATATTTT; CDR3 protein: CSVAGRNSGNTIYF
V gene: TRBV7-8; clone size: .; J gene: TRBJ2-5; D gene: .; CDR3 DNA: TGTGCCAGCAGCTCTAAACGCGCGGGACAAGAGACCCAGTACTTC; CDR3 protein: CASSSKRAGQETQYF
V gene: TRBV12-3/TRBV12-4; clone size: few; J gene: TRBJ2-5; D gene: .; CDR3 DNA: TGTGCCAGCAGTTTCGAGACCCAGTACTTC; CDR3 protein: CASSFETQYF
V gene: TRBV6-1; clone size: few; J gene: TRBJ2-2; D gene: .; CDR3 DNA: TGTGCCAGCAGGCCAGGGAACACCGGGGAGCTGTTTTTT; CDR3 protein: CASRPGNTGELFF
V gene: TRBV18; clone size: many; J gene: TRBJ2-3; D gene: TRBD1; CDR3 DNA: TGTGCCAGCTCACCAGGGAGGACAGGGGTCGCAGATACGCAGTATTTT; CDR3 protein: CASSPGRTGVADTQYF
V gene: TRBV28; clone size: many; J gene: TRBJ2-1; D gene: TRBD1; CDR3 DNA: TGTGCCACCCTAGACAGGGGGAAGGGAAATGAGCAGTTCTTC; CDR3 protein: CATLDRGKGNEQFF
V gene: TRBV11-2; clone size: few; J gene: TRBJ2-3; D gene: TRBD2; CDR3 DNA: TGTGCCAGCAGCACGACTTTTGAGGGACTAACAGATACGCAGTATTTT; CDR3 protein: CASSTTFEGLTDTQYF
V gene: TRBV27; clone size: many; J gene: TRBJ2-1; D gene: TRBD2; CDR3 DNA: TGTGCCAGCAGTTTGACCGGGACTAGGAGGTTCTTC; CDR3 protein: CASSLTGTRRFF
V gene: TRBV3-1; clone size: .; J gene: TRBJ2-7; D gene: .; CDR3 DNA: TGTGCCAGCAGCCTAGACCTAACCTACGAGCAGTACTTC; CDR3 protein: CASSLDLTYEQYF
V gene: TRBV14; clone size: .; J gene: TRBJ2-2; D gene: .; CDR3 DNA: TGTGCCAGCAGCCTCCGTGGGGAGCTGTTTTTT; CDR3 protein: CASSLRGELFF
V gene: TRBV7-6; clone size: many; J gene: TRBJ2-2; D gene: TRBD1; CDR3 DNA: TGTGCCAGCAGCTTAACAGGGGGCCGGACCGGGGAGCTGTTTTTT; CDR3 protein: CASSLTGGRTGELFF
V gene: TRBV5-1; clone size: .; J gene: TRBJ2-5; D gene: .; CDR3 DNA: TGCGCCAGCAGCTTGGGGGACCGGGACTCAGAGACCCAGTACTTC; CDR3 protein: CASSLGDRDSETQYF
V gene: TRBV12-3/TRBV12-4; clone size: many; J gene: TRBJ1-4; D gene: TRBD1; CDR3 DNA: TGTGCCAGCAGTTTTAGACAGGGAATGGAAAAACTGTTTTTT; CDR3 protein: CASSFRQGMEKLFF
V gene: TRBV7-9; clone size: many; J gene: TRBJ2-3; D gene: .; CDR3 DNA: TGTGCCAGCAGCCGTCCCGCCAGAGGGGGGCCAACCTTCACAGATACGCAGTATTTT; CDR3 protein: CASSRPARGGPTFTDTQYF
V gene: TRBV29-1; clone size: many; J gene: TRBJ1-5; D gene: .; CDR3 DNA: TGCAGCGTAACCGACAGAACCCTCAATCAGCCCCAGCATTTT; CDR3 protein: CSVTDRTLNQPQHF